A selection of T cell receptor beta chains follows, all from one sample in a study of OX40 agonist ivuxolimab in advanced cancers. Sequencing used immunoSEQ multiplex PCR; TCRdb keeps in-frame clones, though not all of them. The sample shows about 14,000 clones, 82% of them seen only once. Sample: CD4+ or CD8+ T cells sorted from blood, taken in a trial of the OX40 agonist ivuxolimab. These receptors all stem from an adult with an advanced solid tumor such as melanoma, head and neck, liver or kidney cancer. Both conserved end residues are part of each CDR3. The D gene is left open where the match is weak. Clone size is given for some rows only: seen once, a few or many times, or a class if the clone is expanded.

TRBJ2-2 | TRBV7-8 | medium-sized | TRBD2 | CASSLNWGGGRAAGTHTGELFF | TGTGCCAGCAGCCTAAATTGGGGCGGCGGGAGGGCCGCGGGTACTCACACCGGGGAGCTGTTTTTT
TRBJ2-2 | TRBV9 | - | - | CASSVEGGKAGELFF | TGTGCCAGCAGCGTAGAGGGGGGAAAGGCCGGGGAGCTGTTTTTT
TRBJ1-4 | TRBV27 | - | TRBD1 | CASRGDRGSEKLFF | TGTGCCAGCAGAGGGGACAGGGGCAGTGAAAAACTGTTTTTT
TRBJ2-2 | TRBV27 | once | - | CASSLTPGGGNTGELFF | TGTGCCAGCAGTTTAACTCCTGGTGGGGGTAACACCGGGGAGCTGTTTTTT
TRBJ2-1 | TRBV7-6 | few | TRBD1 | CASSAGQGLYNEQFF | TGTGCCAGCAGCGCAGGACAGGGGCTTTACAATGAGCAGTTCTTC
TRBJ2-7 | TRBV28 | - | TRBD1 | CASSWTGGGEQYF | TGTGCCAGCAGTTGGACAGGGGGCGGGGAGCAGTACTTC
TRBJ1-4 | TRBV4-1 | once | - | CASSQVGRVEKLFF | TGCGCCAGCAGCCAAGTCGGACGGGTGGAAAAACTGTTTTTT
TRBJ2-7 | TRBV5-6 | - | - | CASSLAPGISYEQYF | TGTGCCAGCAGCTTGGCCCCAGGGATTTCCTACGAGCAGTACTTC
TRBJ1-5 | TRBV4-2 | - | - | CASSQDGGSGQPQHF | TGTGCCAGCAGCCAAGATGGGGGCAGTGGGCAGCCCCAGCATTTT
TRBJ2-3 | TRBV18 | - | TRBD1 | CASSRQGATADTQYF | TGTGCCAGCTCACGACAGGGGGCTACCGCAGATACGCAGTATTTT
TRBJ1-1 | TRBV21-1 | - | - | CASSKKPRIGGYMNTEAFF | TGTGCCAGCAGCAAAAAACCCCGAATCGGCGGCTACATGAACACTGAAGCTTTCTTT
TRBJ2-1 | TRBV6-6 | - | - | CASSYQSRYNEQFF | TGTGCCAGCAGTTACCAAAGTCGCTACAATGAGCAGTTCTTC
TRBJ1-2 | TRBV27 | - | - | CASSPHNYGYTF | TGTGCCAGCAGTCCCCATAACTATGGCTACACCTTC
TRBJ1-1 | TRBV6-1 | - | - | CASSERAEAFF | TGTGCCAGCAGTGAAAGAGCAGAAGCTTTCTTT
TRBJ2-5 | TRBV11-2 | once | - | CASSLVGGWETQYF | TGTGCCAGCAGCTTAGTGGGCGGTTGGGAGACCCAGTACTTC
TRBJ2-3 | TRBV6-1 | - | - | CASSFGGHTDTQYF | TGTGCCAGCAGTTTTGGCGGGCACACAGATACGCAGTATTTT
TRBJ2-7 | TRBV5-6 | - | TRBD2 | CASSFVSGGSGEQYF | TGTGCCAGCAGCTTCGTTAGCGGGGGTTCTGGCGAGCAGTACTTC
TRBJ1-1 | TRBV7-8 | - | - | CASSSDPKAFF | TGTGCCAGCAGCTCGGACCCCAAAGCTTTCTTT
TRBJ1-1 | TRBV29-1 | - | TRBD1 | CSVFPGTGEGDEAFF | TGCAGCGTATTCCCGGGGACAGGGGAAGGGGATGAAGCTTTCTTT
TRBJ1-5 | TRBV28 | - | TRBD1 | CASSSTGGSQPQHF | TGTGCCAGCAGTTCGACAGGGGGGAGTCAGCCCCAGCATTTT